The 10 T cell receptor beta chains presented below share a single source sample, sequenced in a study of T cell responses to AZD1222 COVID-19 vaccine. Sequenced by immunoSEQ multiplex PCR; TCRdb stores in-frame clones only, minus some. The sample has around 150,000 clones, roughly 82% seen once. The starting material was peripheral blood, obtained on day 0 of AZD1222 vaccination. These receptors came from an adult in good health.

The count of this clone is one. The chain combines TRBV6-5 with TRBJ2-5; TRBD2 matches at 13 bases. Germline V gives CDR1 MNHEY, CDR2 SVGAGI. The length of the CDR3 is 14 residues. Trimming took 6 bases from V and 4 from J; bases not matched to a gene: 2. CDR3 in DNA: TGTGCCAGCAGCGGGACTAGCGGGGCAGAGACCCAGTACTTC. Translating it yields CASSGTSGAETQYF.

The rearrangement links TRBV28 to TRBJ1-6, with no clear D. The CDR3 consists of 14 residues. The V gene's germline CDR1 is MDHEN and CDR2 SYDVKM. The ends were cut back, 5 bases at V and 9 bases at J, with 14 bases in the middle. The CDR3 here is CASSPGNNGSPLHF. CDR3 bases: TGTGCCAGCAGTCCAGGTAACAACGGTTCACCCCTCCACTTT.

For the CDR3, the DNA is TGTGCCAGCAGGGGAAGTTCGAACACCGGGGAGCTGTTTTTT. Amino acid sequence: CASRGSSNTGELFF. This rearrangement joins TRBV11-2 to TRBJ2-2, with no clear D. Trimming pared 6 bases from V and 0 bases from J, leaving 8 bases between. There are 14 residues in the CDR3. The V gene's germline CDR1 is SGHAT and CDR2 FQNNGV.

The rearrangement joins TRBV20-1 to TRBJ1-5, with unresolved D. V lost 3 bases and J 2 bases, leaving 8 bases between the germline ends. The CDR3 is 13 amino acids. Per the germline V gene, CDR1 is DFQATT and CDR2 is SNEGSKA (reference sequence). DNA for the CDR3: TGCAGTGCTAGTTCCCCGGGCAATCAGCCCCAGCATTTT. Translation gives CSASSPGNQPQHF.

This chain links TRBV7-9 with TRBJ2-1; D might be TRBD2 (6 bases). The CDR3 is made up of 18 amino acids. CDR1 is SEHNR, CDR2 FQNEAQ, per germline (reference sequence). V lost 5 bases and J 0 bases, leaving 20 bases between the germline ends. CDR3 sequence: CASSPTRGPMSSYNEQFF. The CDR3 DNA follows: TGTGCCAGCAGCCCGACTAGGGGCCCGATGAGCTCCTACAATGAGCAGTTCTTC.

V gene TRBV10-3 combines with J gene TRBJ2-3; 8 bases are a match to TRBD2. Per the germline V gene, CDR1 is ENHRY and CDR2 is SYGVKD. Trimming took 0 bases from V and 4 from J; bases not matched to a gene: 3. The CDR3 totals 15 residues. This CDR3 is CAISESGTRADTQYF. CDR3 coding DNA: TGTGCCATCAGTGAGTCTGGGACTAGGGCAGATACGCAGTATTTT.

The chain recombines TRBV2 with TRBJ2-2; D gene ambiguous. CDR3 length: 15 residues. V shed 1 base and J shed 4 bases, with 10 bases lying between them. CDR1 is SNHLY, CDR2 FYNNEI, per germline. The chain's CDR3 is CASSEVGSSTGELFF. CDR3 sequence (DNA): TGTGCCAGCAGTGAAGTGGGTAGCTCCACCGGGGAGCTGTTTTTT.

The chain is built from TRBV3-1 (or the pseudogene TRBV3-2) and TRBJ2-7, with 10 bases matching TRBD1. The CDR3 runs to 15 residues. Germline V lookup: CDR1 LGHDT, CDR2 YNNKEL (reference sequence). The V and J ends lost 4 bases and 6 bases, in that order; junction bases with no gene match: 9. CDR3 protein: CASSPGGTGVAEQYF. CDR3 bases: TGTGCCAGCAGCCCAGGGGGGACAGGGGTAGCCGAGCAGTACTTC.

V gene TRBV10-3 combines with J gene TRBJ2-1, with 9 bases matching TRBD2. Germline V gene lookup returns CDR1 ENHRY and CDR2 SYGVKD. The CDR3 has 14 amino acids. Trimming at V came to 6 bases and at J to 3 bases, leaving 3 bases not matched to a gene. The CDR3 protein is CAIRSGGNYNEQFF. Written as DNA, the CDR3 is TGTGCCATCAGAAGCGGGGGGAACTACAATGAGCAGTTCTTC.

The genes are TRBV6-6 and TRBJ1-1; maybe TRBD1 (6 bases). Trimming removed 5 bases at V and 4 bases at J, with 20 bases between. The length of the CDR3 is 16 residues. In germline, CDR1 is MNHNY, CDR2 SVGAGI (reference sequence). CDR3 DNA sequence: TGTGCCAGCAGTCCCAACAAGGGGGGGGCGCGCACTGAAGCTTTCTTT. Residues: CASSPNKGGARTEAFF.